The 16 T cell receptor beta chains in this list originate from one sample, sequenced in a study of cytomegalovirus exposure and HLA in healthy donors. Clones were read by immunoSEQ multiplex PCR, and TCRdb kept only the in-frame ones, dropping some. The sample carries about 190,000 clones, roughly 82% recorded once. The sequencing input was PBMCs. The receptors originated from a woman between 18 and 29 years old in good health and CMV-seronegative.

The V gene is TRBV30, the J gene TRBJ1-5; D is possibly TRBD1 (5 bases). Between the trimmed V and J ends, which lost 3 bases and 0 bases, there was a span of 21 bases. Germline V lookup: CDR1 GTSNPN, CDR2 SVGIG (reference sequence). The CDR3 contains 18 residues. CDR3 sequence: CAWSIRGSLTYSNQPQHF. The CDR3 bases are TGTGCCTGGAGCATACGGGGGTCCCTCACCTATAGCAATCAGCCCCAGCATTTT.

The V gene is TRBV18, the J gene TRBJ1-2; D gene ambiguous. This CDR3 is built from 13 residues. Germline lookup yields CDR1 KGHSH and CDR2 LQKENI. Trimming took 2 bases from V and 3 from J, leaving 7 bases between them. For the CDR3, the DNA is TGTGCCAGCTCACCAGGGAGCGACTATGGCTACACCTTC. Encoded protein: CASSPGSDYGYTF.

This sequence joins TRBV10-1 and TRBJ2-7; possible D gene TRBD1, 5 bases. Trimming left V 4 bases short and J 7 bases short, with 14 bases between. The germline CDR1 and CDR2 sequences are WNHNN and SYGVQD (reference sequence). This CDR3 has 13 residues. This CDR3 is CASSGRQGGEQYF. For the CDR3, the DNA is TGCGCCAGCAGTGGTAGGCAGGGCGGAGAGCAGTACTTC.

The chain uses TRBV29-1 and TRBJ2-1, with TRBD2 as a possible D gene (5 bases). The ends were cut back, 0 bases at V and 0 bases at J, with 12 bases in the middle. The CDR3 covers 16 residues. Germline-derived CDR1 and CDR2 are SQVTM and ANQGSEA. Written as DNA, the CDR3 is TGCAGCGTTGAAGACCCGGGGTCGAGCTCCTACAATGAGCAGTTCTTC. Its translation: CSVEDPGSSSYNEQFF.

The count of this clone is one. The J gene is TRBJ2-6, the V gene TRBV25-1, with TRBD1 matching 8 bases. CDR3 length equals 16 residues. J was trimmed by 0 bases and V by 4 bases; bases with no gene match: 2. Per the germline V gene, CDR1 is MGHDK and CDR2 is SYGVNS. The CDR3 DNA sequence: TGTGCCAGCAGTGTAACAGGGGGCTCTGGGGCCAACGTCCTGACTTTC. Protein product: CASSVTGGSGANVLTF.

DNA for the CDR3: TGCAGCGTTGATACAGGGGATGGCTACACCTTC. This encodes CSVDTGDGYTF. This rearrangement joins TRBV29-1 to TRBJ1-2, with 7 bases aligning to TRBD1. This CDR3 contains 11 residues. J lost 6 bases, V lost 3 bases, and 1 base had no gene match. The germline CDR1 and CDR2 sequences are SQVTM and ANQGSEA. Filled out from reference TRBV29-1 and TRBJ1-2, the complete variable domain reads SAVISQKPSRDICQRGTSLTIQCQVDSQVTMMFWYRQQPGQSLTLIATANQGSEATYESGFVIDKFPISRPNLTFSTLTVSNMSPEDSSIYLCSVDTGDGYTFGSGTRLTVV.

The rearrangement joins TRBV5-4 to TRBJ2-1; 9 positions agree with TRBD2. CDR3 size: 19 residues. The V gene end was trimmed by 1 base and the J gene end by 0 bases; junction bases not matched to a gene: 11. Germline CDR1 and CDR2: SGHNT and YYREEE (reference sequence). Here the CDR3 reads CASSLFPSGDIYSYNEQFF. The DNA for the CDR3 is TGTGCCAGCAGCTTGTTTCCTAGCGGGGATATTTACTCCTACAATGAGCAGTTCTTC.

The chain employs TRBV11-2 and TRBJ1-5; the D is unclear. This CDR3 comprises 15 residues. Germline V lookup: CDR1 SGHAT, CDR2 FQNNGV. V was shortened by 1 base and J by 3 bases, with 10 bases between the two germline ends. DNA of the CDR3: TGTGCCAGCAGCTTAGGGACTAAAATCAATCAGCCCCAGCATTTT. This gives the protein CASSLGTKINQPQHF.

This chain connects TRBV25-1 to TRBJ2-7; D is undetermined. V was pared by 4 bases and J by 0 bases, with 10 bases between. This CDR3 contains 14 residues. Per the germline V gene, CDR1 is MGHDK and CDR2 is SYGVNS. CDR3 coding DNA: TGTGCCAGCAGTGGGGCACCGAGCTCCTACGAGCAGTACTTC. Amino acid sequence: CASSGAPSSYEQYF.

This clone was observed a handful of times. The J gene is TRBJ1-3, the V gene TRBV9; D uncertain. V was clipped by 0 bases and J by 0 bases, with 13 bases between them. The CDR3 contains 17 residues. Germline V lookup: CDR1 SGDLS, CDR2 YYNGEE. The CDR3 region is CASSVAPSATSGNTIYF. The CDR3 DNA reads TGTGCCAGCAGCGTAGCCCCCTCTGCTACCTCTGGAAACACCATATATTTT.

This chain links TRBV27 with TRBJ1-2; 8 positions agree with TRBD1. This CDR3 comprises 13 residues. Trimming cost V 4 bases and J 4 bases; bases outside gene matches: 2. CDR1 is MNHEY, CDR2 SMNVEV, per germline (reference sequence). CDR3 in DNA: TGTGCCAGCAGTTCAGGGGGCGTCTATGGCTACACCTTC. Amino acid sequence: CASSSGGVYGYTF.

CDR3 DNA: TGTGCCAGCAGCCCAAGGACAGGGGAGGACACTGAAGCTTTCTTT. Translation gives CASSPRTGEDTEAFF. The V call is TRBV11-3, the J call TRBJ1-1, with 9 bases lining up with TRBD1. There are 15 residues in the CDR3. Per the germline V gene, CDR1 is SGHNT and CDR2 is YENEEA. J was trimmed by 3 bases and V by 5 bases; bases with no gene match: 7.

A note on this clone: At one end, the junction sequence differs from germline, possibly due to a read error. The rearrangement uses TRBV10-3 and TRBJ2-3; D ambiguous. Germline CDR1 ENHRY, CDR2 SYGVKD. CDR3 length equals 14 residues. This chain's CDR3 is CGTSETGYTDTQYF. CDR3 coding DNA: TGCGGTACATCAGAGACTGGATATACAGATACGCAGTATTTT.

The V and J genes are TRBV2 and TRBJ2-4; D is perhaps TRBD1 (7 bases). This CDR3 has 14 amino acids. Germline-derived CDR1 and CDR2 are SNHLY and FYNNEI. Trimming pared 8 bases from V and 8 bases from J, leaving 19 bases between. As DNA, the CDR3 is TGTGCCAGCCTCAACGGAGGGGGCTTGGACATTCAGTACTTC. Its translation is CASLNGGGLDIQYF.

The chain couples TRBV20-1 to TRBJ2-3; D gene uncertain. V was cut by 6 bases and J by 3 bases, with 7 bases left in between. Germline values: CDR1 DFQATT, CDR2 SNEGSKA (reference sequence). CDR3 length: 11 residues. For the CDR3, the DNA is TGCAGTGCCGTACTTACAGATACGCAGTATTTT. It specifies CSAVLTDTQYF.

The table lists this clone with a count of one. V is TRBV5-8 and J is TRBJ1-5; D might be TRBD1 (6 bases). The V end was cut by 4 bases, the J end by 0 bases, with 11 bases between. The CDR3 is 15 residues long. Germline V CDR1 and CDR2: SGHTS, YDEGEE. CDR3 coding DNA: TGTGCCAGCAGCGACGGACAGCTTAGCAATCAGCCCCAGCATTTT. Encoded protein: CASSDGQLSNQPQHF.